This T cell receptor beta chain is drawn from a study of blood T cell repertoires in COVID-19. Trimming left V 4 bases short and J 4 bases short, with 15 bases between. The CDR3 totals 15 residues. The germline V gene has CDR1 SGHVS and CDR2 FNYEAQ. Per the original methods: How many nucleated cells were present was estimated from reference gene primer amplification. TCRdb's table, derived via immunoSEQ multiplex PCR, lists solely in-frame clones and lacks some. V, J and clone size were drawn from that table, and D and trimming were deduced from the DNA. The repertoire has 300,000 to 400,000 clones, about nine tenths of them found once; the top ten carry about 7.3%.

The source material was peripheral blood. This sequence originates from a woman in her 70s with COVID-19, enrolled during active disease. This rearrangement joins TRBV7-6 to TRBJ2-3; D possibly corresponds to TRBD2 (7 bases). The CDR3 reads CASSSGAGAADTQYF. The CDR3 DNA is TGTGCCAGCAGCTCAGGCGCGGGGGCCGCAGATACGCAGTATTTT.